Following are 14 T cell receptor beta chains from one sample sequenced in a study of blood T cell repertoires in COVID-19. Repertoires were generated with immunoSEQ multiplex PCR, while TCRdb's copy carries only in-frame clones and drops some. The profile shows around 450,000 clones, 87% of them singletons. Sequencing used PBMCs or T cells enriched from blood (not recorded which). The receptors were sampled from a woman aged 18-29 years who had recovered from COVID-19.

This chain links TRBV30 with TRBJ1-5, with D possibly being TRBD1 (6 bases). Germline CDR1 GTSNPN, CDR2 SVGIG (reference sequence). With 4 bases removed from V and 7 bases from J, the gap between germline ends came to 14 bases. The CDR3 runs to 13 residues. The CDR3 DNA follows: TGTGCCTGGAATCGACAGGTTGGGCAGCCCCAGCATTTT. Protein product: CAWNRQVGQPQHF. The full variable domain, rest sourced from reference TRBV30 and TRBJ1-5, is SQTIHQWPATLVQPVGSPLSLECTVEGTSNPNLYWYRQAAGRGLQLLFYSVGIGQISSEVPQNLSASRPQDRQFILSSKKLLLSDSGFYLCAWNRQVGQPQHFGDGTRLSIL.

A single count supports this clone. The rearrangement links TRBV3-1 (or the pseudogene TRBV3-2) to TRBJ1-1, with 7 bases lining up with TRBD1. The CDR3 covers 14 residues. Per germline, CDR1 LGHDT and CDR2 YNNKEL (reference sequence). V trimming: 3 bases; J trimming: 3 bases; junction bases outside the gene matches: 4. The CDR3 spells CASSHGTGDTEAFF. The CDR3 nucleotides are TGTGCCAGCAGCCACGGAACAGGGGACACTGAAGCTTTCTTT.

V and J are TRBV7-6 and TRBJ1-2; a possible D gene is TRBD1 (6 bases). Trimming left V 2 bases short and J 2 bases short, with 18 bases between. From germline, CDR1 is SGHVS and CDR2 FNYEAQ. The CDR3 covers 17 residues. For the CDR3, the DNA is TGTGCCAGCAGCTTACCCCTTACAGGGTTTCAGAACTATGGCTACACCTTC. Its protein product is CASSLPLTGFQNYGYTF.

The table lists this clone with a count of one. This chain links TRBV2 with TRBJ2-3; TRBD2 matches at 9 bases. CDR3 length: 16 amino acids. V shed 5 bases, J shed 1 base, and the junction held 7 bases outside the gene matches. CDR1 is SNHLY and CDR2 is FYNNEI in the germline V gene. The CDR3 bases are TGTGCCAGCAGTCCCGGAGTAGCGGGGGGCACAGATACGCAGTATTTT. It specifies CASSPGVAGGTDTQYF.

This chain joins TRBV11-2 and TRBJ2-1, with 15 bases aligning to TRBD2. V trimming: 5 bases; J trimming: 8 bases; junction bases outside the gene matches: 13. Germline CDR1 and CDR2: SGHAT and FQNNGV. CDR3 size: 18 residues. CDR3 nucleotide sequence: TGTGCCAGCAGCCCTAAGGGACTAGCGGGGGGCAAAAGAGATGAGCAGTTCTTC. This codes for CASSPKGLAGGKRDEQFF. Complete variable domain (other parts from reference TRBV11-2 and TRBJ2-1): EAGVAQSPRYKIIEKRQSVAFWCNPISGHATLYWYQQILGQGPKLLIQFQNNGVVDDSQLPKDRFSAERLKGVDSTLKIQPAKLEDSAVYLCASSPKGLAGGKRDEQFFGPGTRLTVL.

The V call is TRBV11-2, the J call TRBJ2-2, with a weak D call TRBD1 (5 bases). V was clipped by 3 bases and J by 6 bases, with 14 bases between them. Germline CDR1 and CDR2: SGHAT and FQNNGV. This CDR3 region has 15 residues. The CDR3 DNA reads TGTGCCAGCAGCTTGGGGCTAGGAAGTCCCGGGGAGCTGTTTTTT. Protein sequence: CASSLGLGSPGELFF.

This rearrangement joins TRBV2 to TRBJ2-5, with 8 bases that match TRBD2. The CDR3 contains 15 residues. Germline CDR1 is SNHLY and CDR2 is FYNNEI. V gave up 3 bases and J gave up 5 bases; unmatched junction bases: 8. The CDR3 region is CASSDPAGGTETQYF. The CDR3 DNA reads TGTGCCAGCAGTGACCCTGCGGGGGGAACTGAGACCCAGTACTTC.

This clone was found a few times. The rearrangement links TRBV5-1 to TRBJ2-1; TRBD2 matches 8 bases. V trimming: 2 bases; J trimming: 8 bases; junction bases outside the gene matches: 6. Germline lookup yields CDR1 SGHRS and CDR2 YFSETQ. The CDR3 consists of 14 residues. The CDR3 here is CASSLLSGNDEQFF. CDR3 DNA: TGCGCCAGCAGCTTACTTAGCGGGAACGATGAGCAGTTCTTC. Complete variable domain (other parts from reference TRBV5-1 and TRBJ2-1): KAGVTQTPRYLIKTRGQQVTLSCSPISGHRSVSWYQQTPGQGLQFLFEYFSETQRNKGNFPGRFSGRQFSNSRSEMNVSTLELGDSALYLCASSLLSGNDEQFFGPGTRLTVL.

For the CDR3, the DNA is TGTGCCAGCAGCCAAGAGGTTACGGCTAGCGGGGGAGAGACCCAGTACTTC. Its protein is CASSQEVTASGGETQYF. The chain uses TRBV3-1 (or the pseudogene TRBV3-2) and TRBJ2-5, with 10 bases fitting TRBD2. The V segment lost 0 bases and the J segment 4 bases; nucleotides outside the gene matches: 8. The germline CDR1 and CDR2 sequences are LGHDT and YNNKEL (reference sequence). CDR3 length: 17 amino acids.

V usage is TRBV18 and J usage is TRBJ2-5; D ambiguous. The V and J ends lost 6 bases and 4 bases respectively, with 18 bases between them. The germline V gene encodes CDR1 KGHSH and CDR2 LQKENI. The CDR3 is 15 amino acids. In DNA form, the CDR3 reads TGTGCCAGCTCCCCTACCACTACTACCCCAGAGACCCAGTACTTC. Protein: CASSPTTTTPETQYF.

The chain uses TRBV5-1 and TRBJ2-1; 8 nucleotides align to TRBD2. Germline assignment: CDR1 SGHRS and CDR2 YFSETQ. The junction had 7 bases not matched to a gene; V was cut back by 4 bases and J by 4 bases. The CDR3 totals 15 residues. The CDR3 loop is CASSTTGTRYNEQFF. As DNA, the CDR3 is TGCGCCAGCAGCACCACCGGGACTAGATACAATGAGCAGTTCTTC.

V and J are TRBV27 and TRBJ1-2; D gene uncertain. Trimming stripped 10 bases from V and 2 bases from J, with 14 bases between. The germline V gene encodes CDR1 MNHEY and CDR2 SMNVEV (reference sequence). This CDR3 comprises 13 residues. For the CDR3, the DNA is TGTGCCACCCGACACCCCAGAAACTATGGCTACACCTTC. Its protein is CATRHPRNYGYTF.

V is TRBV18 and J is TRBJ2-7; the D gene is possibly TRBD1 (5 bases). V lost 3 bases and J lost 3, with 9 bases in between. The CDR3 runs 13 residues. Germline values: CDR1 KGHSH, CDR2 LQKENI. In DNA, the CDR3 is TGTGCCAGCTCACCCGACAGTTTCTACGAGCAGTACTTC. It is translated as CASSPDSFYEQYF.

The rearrangement joins TRBV4-1 to TRBJ1-6, with 8 nucleotides matching TRBD1. J was trimmed by 10 bases and V by 0 bases; bases with no gene match: 8. Germline CDR1 is MGHRA and CDR2 is YSYEKL. The CDR3 runs to 16 residues. The CDR3 is CASSQDRARGQSPLHF. CDR3 in DNA: TGCGCCAGCAGCCAAGATCGGGCCAGGGGGCAATCACCCCTCCACTTT.